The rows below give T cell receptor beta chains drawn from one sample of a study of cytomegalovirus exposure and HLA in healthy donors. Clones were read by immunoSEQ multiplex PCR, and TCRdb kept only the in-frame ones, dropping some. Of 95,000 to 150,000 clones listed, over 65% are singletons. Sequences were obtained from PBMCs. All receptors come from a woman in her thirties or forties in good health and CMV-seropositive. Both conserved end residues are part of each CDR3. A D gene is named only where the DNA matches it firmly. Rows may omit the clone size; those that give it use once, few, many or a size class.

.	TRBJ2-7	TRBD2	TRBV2	CASTLGASGPYEQYF	TGTGCCAGCACTCTAGGGGCTAGCGGGCCTTACGAGCAGTACTTC
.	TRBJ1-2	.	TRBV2	CASRGSGKGYTF	TGTGCCAGCAGAGGGTCGGGGAAAGGCTACACCTTC
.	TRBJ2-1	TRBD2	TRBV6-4	CATSREAGGPDNEQFF	TGTGCCACCTCTCGAGAAGCGGGAGGGCCCGACAATGAGCAGTTCTTC
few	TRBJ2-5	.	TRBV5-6	CASSLTIGNQETQYF	TGTGCCAGCAGCTTGACTATCGGGAATCAAGAGACCCAGTACTTC
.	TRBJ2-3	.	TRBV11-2	CASSPHTDTQYF	TGTGCCAGCAGCCCCCACACAGATACGCAGTATTTT
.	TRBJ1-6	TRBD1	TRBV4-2	CASSQETGGNSPLHF	TGTGCCAGCAGCCAAGAAACAGGGGGCAATTCACCCCTCCACTTT
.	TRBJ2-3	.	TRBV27	CASSWTGGASQGTQYF	TGTGCCAGCAGTTGGACTGGCGGGGCTTCCCAAGGCACGCAGTATTTT
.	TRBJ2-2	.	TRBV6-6	CASSGLSNTGELFF	TGTGCCAGCAGCGGACTCTCAAACACCGGGGAGCTGTTTTTT
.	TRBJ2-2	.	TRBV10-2	CASRRTEGTGELFF	TGCGCCAGCAGACGAACAGAAGGTACCGGGGAGCTGTTTTTT
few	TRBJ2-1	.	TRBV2	CASVPDRSSYNEQFF	TGTGCCAGTGTTCCCGACAGGAGCTCCTACAATGAGCAGTTCTTC
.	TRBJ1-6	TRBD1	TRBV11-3	CASSSLMTGTGNSPLHF	TGTGCCAGCAGCTCGTTGATGACAGGGACGGGGAATTCACCCCTCCACTTT
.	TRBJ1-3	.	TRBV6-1	CASSEGSGNTIYF	TGTGCCAGCAGTGAAGGGAGTGGAAACACCATATATTTT
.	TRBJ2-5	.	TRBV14	CASSHTETQYF	TGTGCCAGCAGCCATACTGAGACCCAGTACTTC
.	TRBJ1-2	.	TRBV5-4	CASSFPFGGGEDGYTF	TGTGCCAGCAGCTTCCCTTTTGGGGGGGGTGAAGATGGCTACACCTTC
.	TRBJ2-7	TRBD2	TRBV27	CASSQRGSSYEQYF	TGTGCCAGCAGCCAGCGGGGGAGCTCCTACGAGCAGTACTTC
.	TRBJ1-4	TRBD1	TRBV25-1	CASRALGGAGEKLFF	TGTGCCAGCCGCGCCCTAGGGGGCGCAGGGGAAAAACTGTTTTTT
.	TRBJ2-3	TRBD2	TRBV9	CASSVESSGGGTQYF	TGTGCCAGCAGCGTAGAGTCTAGCGGGGGTGGTACGCAGTATTTT
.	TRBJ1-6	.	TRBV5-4	CASSLGQVDNSPLHF	TGTGCCAGCAGCTTGGGACAGGTCGATAATTCACCCCTCCACTTT
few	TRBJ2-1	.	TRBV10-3	CAISESRPGEQFF	TGTGCCATCAGTGAGTCGAGACCGGGGGAGCAGTTCTTC
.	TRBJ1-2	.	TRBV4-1	CASSQDHQGYGYTF	TGCGCCAGCAGCCAAGATCACCAGGGTTATGGCTACACCTTC
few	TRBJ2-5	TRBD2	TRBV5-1	CASTPGRGVVETQYF	TGCGCCAGCACGCCAGGGCGGGGGGTGGTGGAGACCCAGTACTTC
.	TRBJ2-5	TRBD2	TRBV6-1	CASSENASGGWETQYF	TGTGCCAGCAGTGAAAACGCTAGCGGGGGGTGGGAGACCCAGTACTTC
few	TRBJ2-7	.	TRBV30	CAWRHSYEQYF	TGTGCCTGGAGACACTCCTACGAGCAGTACTTC
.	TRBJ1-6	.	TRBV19	CASSGGYNSPLHF	TGTGCCAGTAGTGGCGGGTATAATTCACCCCTCCACTTT
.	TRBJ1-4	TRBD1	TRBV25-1	CASSEYKGQGFDEKLFF	TGTGCCAGCAGTGAATATAAGGGACAGGGGTTTGATGAAAAACTGTTTTTT
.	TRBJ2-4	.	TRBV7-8	CASSSPRLVGDIQYF	TGTGCCAGCAGCTCCCCAAGACTAGTTGGTGACATTCAGTACTTC
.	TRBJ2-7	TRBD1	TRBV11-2	CASSRDRVGEQYF	TGTGCCAGCAGCCGGGACAGGGTGGGCGAGCAGTACTTC
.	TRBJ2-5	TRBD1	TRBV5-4	CASSSGTEETQYF	TGTGCCAGCAGCTCCGGGACAGAGGAGACCCAGTACTTC
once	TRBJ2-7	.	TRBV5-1	CASSPGLVQEVYEQYF	TGCGCCAGCAGCCCGGGACTGGTACAGGAGGTCTACGAGCAGTACTTC
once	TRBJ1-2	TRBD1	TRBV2	CASSVGRGNGYTF	TGTGCCAGCAGTGTCGGCAGGGGGAATGGCTACACCTTC
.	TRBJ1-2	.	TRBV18	CASSPGGALNYGYTF	TGTGCCAGCTCACCGGGAGGGGCCCTAAACTATGGCTACACCTTC
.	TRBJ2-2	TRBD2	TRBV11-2	CASTGAGGGSTGELFF	TGTGCCAGCACTGGAGCGGGAGGAGGAAGCACCGGGGAGCTGTTTTTT
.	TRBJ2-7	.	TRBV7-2	CASSPLSYEQYF	TGTGCCAGCAGCCCCTTGAGCTACGAGCAGTACTTC
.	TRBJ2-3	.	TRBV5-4	CASSGPGLLGQDTQYF	TGTGCCAGCAGCGGCCCGGGACTCTTGGGGCAAGATACGCAGTATTTT
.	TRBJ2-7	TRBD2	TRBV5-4	CASSPLGLAGISYEQYF	TGTGCCAGCAGCCCCTTGGGACTAGCGGGGATCTCCTACGAGCAGTACTTC
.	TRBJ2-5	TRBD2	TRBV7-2	CASSQGASGRAGAQYF	TGTGCCAGCAGCCAGGGGGCTAGCGGGAGGGCCGGGGCCCAGTACTTC
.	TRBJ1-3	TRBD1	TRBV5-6	CASSIRQGAGNTIYF	TGTGCCAGCAGCATTCGACAGGGCGCTGGAAACACCATATATTTT
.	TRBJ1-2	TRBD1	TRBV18	CASSPKGQGVYGYTF	TGTGCCAGCTCACCAAAGGGACAGGGGGTTTATGGCTACACCTTC
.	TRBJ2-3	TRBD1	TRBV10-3	CAISEPGQVEADTQYF	TGTGCCATCAGTGAGCCCGGACAGGTGGAAGCAGATACGCAGTATTTT
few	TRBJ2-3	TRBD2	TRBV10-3	CAISGGLAGSTDTQYF	TGTGCCATCAGTGGCGGATTAGCGGGCAGCACAGATACGCAGTATTTT
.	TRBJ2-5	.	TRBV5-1	CASRTPGLPGETQYF	TGCGCCAGCAGGACACCGGGACTCCCAGGGGAGACCCAGTACTTC
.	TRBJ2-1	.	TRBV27	CSAASLYNEQFF	TGTTCCGCGGCCTCACTCTACAATGAGCAGTTCTTC
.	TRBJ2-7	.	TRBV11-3	CASTPPGDSYEQYF	TGTGCCAGCACTCCCCCGGGAGACTCCTACGAGCAGTACTTC
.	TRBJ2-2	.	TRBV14	CASSLGQGWTGELFF	TGTGCCAGCAGCCTCGGTCAGGGATGGACCGGGGAGCTGTTTTTT
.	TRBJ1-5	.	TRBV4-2	CASSQDPGGYQPQHF	TGTGCCAGCAGCCAAGATCCGGGGGGCTATCAGCCCCAGCATTTT
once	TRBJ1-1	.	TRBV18	CASSLSPGDTEAFF	TGTGCCAGCTCGCTGAGCCCAGGGGACACTGAAGCTTTCTTT